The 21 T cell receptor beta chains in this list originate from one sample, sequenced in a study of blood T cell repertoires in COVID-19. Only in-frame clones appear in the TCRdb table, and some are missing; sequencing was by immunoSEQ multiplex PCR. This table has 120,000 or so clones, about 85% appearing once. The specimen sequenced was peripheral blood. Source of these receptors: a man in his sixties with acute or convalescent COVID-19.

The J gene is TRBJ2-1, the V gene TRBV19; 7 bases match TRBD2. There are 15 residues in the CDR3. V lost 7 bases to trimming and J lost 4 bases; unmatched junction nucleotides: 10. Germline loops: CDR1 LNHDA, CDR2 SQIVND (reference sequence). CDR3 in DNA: TGTGCCAGTACCCCCTCGGCGGGACTATACAATGAGCAGTTCTTC. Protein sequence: CASTPSAGLYNEQFF. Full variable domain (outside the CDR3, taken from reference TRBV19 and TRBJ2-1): DGGITQSPKYLFRKEGQNVTLSCEQNLNHDAMYWYRQDPGQGLRLIYYSQIVNDFQKGDIAEGYSVSREKKESFPLTVTSAQKNPTAFYLCASTPSAGLYNEQFFGPGTRLTVL.

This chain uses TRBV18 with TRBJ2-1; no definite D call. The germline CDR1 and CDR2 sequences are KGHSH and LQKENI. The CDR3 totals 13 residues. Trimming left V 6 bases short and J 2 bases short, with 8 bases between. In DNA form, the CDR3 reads TGTGCCAGCTCTTCAGACACCTACAATGAGCAGTTCTTC. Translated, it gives CASSSDTYNEQFF.

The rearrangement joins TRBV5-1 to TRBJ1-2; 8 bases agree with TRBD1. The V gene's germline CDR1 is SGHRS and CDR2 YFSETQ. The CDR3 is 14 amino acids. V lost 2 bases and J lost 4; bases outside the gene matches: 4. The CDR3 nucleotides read TGCGCCAGCAGCTTCGGACAGGGTGGCTATGGCTACACCTTC. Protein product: CASSFGQGGYGYTF. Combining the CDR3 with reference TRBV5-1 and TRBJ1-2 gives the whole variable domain KAGVTQTPRYLIKTRGQQVTLSCSPISGHRSVSWYQQTPGQGLQFLFEYFSETQRNKGNFPGRFSGRQFSNSRSEMNVSTLELGDSALYLCASSFGQGGYGYTFGSGTRLTVV.

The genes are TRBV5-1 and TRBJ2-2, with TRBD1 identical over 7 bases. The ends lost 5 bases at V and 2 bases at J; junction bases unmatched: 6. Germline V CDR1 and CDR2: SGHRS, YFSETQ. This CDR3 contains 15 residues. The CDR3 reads CASSWDSRNTGELFF. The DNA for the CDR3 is TGCGCCAGCAGTTGGGACAGTCGCAACACCGGGGAGCTGTTTTTT.

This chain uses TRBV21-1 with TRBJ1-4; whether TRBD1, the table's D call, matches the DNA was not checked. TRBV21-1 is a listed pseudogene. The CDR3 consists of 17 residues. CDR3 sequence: CASSNLITGATNEKLFF. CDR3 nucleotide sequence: TGTGCCAGCAGCAACCTAATAACAGGCGCAACTAATGAAAAACTGTTTTTT.

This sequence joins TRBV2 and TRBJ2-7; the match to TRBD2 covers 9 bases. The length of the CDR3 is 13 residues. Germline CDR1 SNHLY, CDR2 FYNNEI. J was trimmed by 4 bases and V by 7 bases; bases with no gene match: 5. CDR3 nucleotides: TGTGCCAGCATGGGGACTAGCCGATACGAGCAGTACTTC. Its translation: CASMGTSRYEQYF.

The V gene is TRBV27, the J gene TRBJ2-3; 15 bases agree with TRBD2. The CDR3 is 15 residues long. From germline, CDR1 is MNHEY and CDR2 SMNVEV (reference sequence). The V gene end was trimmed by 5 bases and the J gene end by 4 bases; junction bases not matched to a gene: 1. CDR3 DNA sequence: TGTGCCAGCAGTGGGACTAGCGGGAGGTCAGATACGCAGTATTTT. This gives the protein CASSGTSGRSDTQYF.

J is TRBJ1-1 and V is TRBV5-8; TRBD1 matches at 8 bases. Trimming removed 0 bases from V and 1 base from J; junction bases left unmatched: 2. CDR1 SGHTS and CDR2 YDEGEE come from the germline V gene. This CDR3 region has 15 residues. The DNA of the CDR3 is TGTGCCAGCAGCTTGGCAGGGGGCAGGAACACTGAAGCTTTCTTT. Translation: CASSLAGGRNTEAFF.

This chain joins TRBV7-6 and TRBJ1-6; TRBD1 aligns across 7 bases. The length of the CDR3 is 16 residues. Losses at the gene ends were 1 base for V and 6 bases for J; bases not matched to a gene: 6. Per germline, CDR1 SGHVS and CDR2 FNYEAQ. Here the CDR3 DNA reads TGTGCCAGCAGCTTAGTTTCGAGGGGGCTTAATTCACCCCTCCACTTT. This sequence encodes CASSLVSRGLNSPLHF.

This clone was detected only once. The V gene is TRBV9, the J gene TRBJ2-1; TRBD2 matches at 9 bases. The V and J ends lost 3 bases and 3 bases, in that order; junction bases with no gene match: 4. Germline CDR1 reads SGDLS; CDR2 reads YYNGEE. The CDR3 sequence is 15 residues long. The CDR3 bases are TGTGCCAGCAGCGGATTGACTAGCGGCTACAATGAGCAGTTCTTC. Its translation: CASSGLTSGYNEQFF.

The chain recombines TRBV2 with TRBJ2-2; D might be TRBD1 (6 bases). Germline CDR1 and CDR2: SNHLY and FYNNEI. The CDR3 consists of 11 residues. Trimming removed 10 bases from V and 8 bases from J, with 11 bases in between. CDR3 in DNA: TGTGCCACCACAGGGTCGGGGGAGCTGTTTTTT. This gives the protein CATTGSGELFF.

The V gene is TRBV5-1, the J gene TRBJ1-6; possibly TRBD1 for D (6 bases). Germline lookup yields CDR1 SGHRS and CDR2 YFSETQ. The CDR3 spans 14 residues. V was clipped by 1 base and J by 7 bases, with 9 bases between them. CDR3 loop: CASSLLQGNSPLHF. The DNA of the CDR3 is TGCGCCAGCAGCTTGTTACAGGGAAATTCACCCCTCCACTTT.

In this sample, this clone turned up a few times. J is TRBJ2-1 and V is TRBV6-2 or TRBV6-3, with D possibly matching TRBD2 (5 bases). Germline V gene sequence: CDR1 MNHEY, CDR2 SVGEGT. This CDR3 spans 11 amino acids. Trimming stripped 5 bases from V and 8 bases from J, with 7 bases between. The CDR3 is CASSMRDEQFF. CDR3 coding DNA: TGTGCCAGCAGTATGAGGGATGAGCAGTTCTTC.

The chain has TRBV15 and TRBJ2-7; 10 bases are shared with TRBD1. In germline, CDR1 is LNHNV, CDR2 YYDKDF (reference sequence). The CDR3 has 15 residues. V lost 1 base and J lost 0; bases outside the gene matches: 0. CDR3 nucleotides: TGTGCCACCAGCAGAGGGACAGGGGGCTCCTACGAGCAGTACTTC. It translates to CATSRGTGGSYEQYF.

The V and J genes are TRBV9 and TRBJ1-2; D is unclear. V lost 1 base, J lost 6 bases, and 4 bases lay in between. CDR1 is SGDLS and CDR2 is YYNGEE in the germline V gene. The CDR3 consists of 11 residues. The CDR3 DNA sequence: TGTGCCAGCAGCGTACCGGATGGCTACACCTTC. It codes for CASSVPDGYTF.

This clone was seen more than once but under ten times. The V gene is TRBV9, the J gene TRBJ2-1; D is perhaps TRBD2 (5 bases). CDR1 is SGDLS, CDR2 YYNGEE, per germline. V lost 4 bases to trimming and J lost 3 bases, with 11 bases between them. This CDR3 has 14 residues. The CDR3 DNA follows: TGTGCCAGCAGCCCTAGAGGGTACTACAATGAGCAGTTCTTC. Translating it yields CASSPRGYYNEQFF. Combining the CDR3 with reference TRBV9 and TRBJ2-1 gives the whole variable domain DSGVTQTPKHLITATGQRVTLRCSPRSGDLSVYWYQQSLDQGLQFLIQYYNGEERAKGNILERFSAQQFPDLHSELNLSSLELGDSALYFCASSPRGYYNEQFFGPGTRLTVL.

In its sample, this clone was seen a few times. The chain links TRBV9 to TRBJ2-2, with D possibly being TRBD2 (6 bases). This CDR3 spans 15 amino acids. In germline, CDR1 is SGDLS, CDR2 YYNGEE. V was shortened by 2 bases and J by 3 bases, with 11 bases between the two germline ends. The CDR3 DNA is TGTGCCAGCAGCGTTAGATCGGGGGACACCGGGGAGCTGTTTTTT. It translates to CASSVRSGDTGELFF.

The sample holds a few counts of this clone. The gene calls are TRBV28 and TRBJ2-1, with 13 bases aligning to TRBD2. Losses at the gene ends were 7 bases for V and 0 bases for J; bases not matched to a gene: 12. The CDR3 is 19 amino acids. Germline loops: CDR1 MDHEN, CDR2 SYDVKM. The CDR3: CASTALITSGRGSYNEQFF. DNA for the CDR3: TGTGCCAGCACCGCTCTGATAACTAGCGGGAGGGGCTCCTACAATGAGCAGTTCTTC.

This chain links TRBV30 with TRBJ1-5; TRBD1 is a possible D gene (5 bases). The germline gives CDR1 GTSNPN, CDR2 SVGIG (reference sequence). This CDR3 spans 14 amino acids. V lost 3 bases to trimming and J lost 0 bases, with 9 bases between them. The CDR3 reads CAWSGGVSNQPQHF. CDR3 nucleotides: TGTGCCTGGAGCGGAGGGGTTAGCAATCAGCCCCAGCATTTT.

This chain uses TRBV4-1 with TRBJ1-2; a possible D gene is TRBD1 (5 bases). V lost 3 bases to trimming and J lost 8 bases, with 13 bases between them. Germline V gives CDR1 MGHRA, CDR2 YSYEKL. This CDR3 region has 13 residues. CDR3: CASSQGGIYGYTF. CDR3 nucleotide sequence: TGCGCCAGCAGCCAGGGGGGAATCTACGGCTACACCTTC.

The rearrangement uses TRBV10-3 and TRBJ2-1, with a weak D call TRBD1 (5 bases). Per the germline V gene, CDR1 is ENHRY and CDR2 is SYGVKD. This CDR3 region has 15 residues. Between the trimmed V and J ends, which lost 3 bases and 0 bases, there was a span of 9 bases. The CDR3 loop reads CAISDRVSSYNEQFF. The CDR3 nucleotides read TGTGCCATCAGTGACAGGGTAAGCTCCTACAATGAGCAGTTCTTC.